The present TCR beta chain was sequenced within a study of cytomegalovirus exposure and HLA in healthy donors (dated by TCRdb to 2016 to 2017). Turning to the overall study: An earlier analysis of approximately 590 of the donors reported roughly 300 Gb of sequence data and 100 million to 130 million unique TCR beta sequences from 150 million to 200 million T cells. Roughly 300 gigabases of sequencing data and approximately 92 million unique TCR sequences made up an early release that covered approximately 700 HLA-typed donors. Among the 398 genotyped donors, about 83% belonged to the genetic ancestry cluster associated with self-reported Caucasian donors. The study aimed to test whether cataloging public T cell receptors could reveal signatures of past pathogen exposure. The T cell repertoires of 670 or so subjects were profiled by immunosequencing and related to cytomegalovirus serostatus. Along with the roughly 670-subject first cohort, a separate validation cohort of over a hundred different subjects was used. High-throughput TCR immunosequencing, statistical association of individual TCRs with disease status, and machine learning were combined to predict cytomegalovirus infection status. A later analysis re-examined previously published TCR beta repertoires from around 670 donors and added high-resolution HLA genotyping to investigate patterns of TCR occurrence. Rather than drawing on any new phenotypic data, the later analysis identified candidate immune exposures from TCR beta sequences and the way those sequences occurred across donors. In an earlier analysis of a few hundred of the donors, high-throughput TCR beta sequencing was used to judge whether each TCR beta V gene segment behaved as functional or pseudogenic. Donor age, sex, ethnicity and CMV serostatus were compiled together with the repertoire data. In a later genetic analysis, genome-wide SNP genotypes for about 65% of the 666 donors were used, and that subset was treated as a discovery cohort. Every repertoire in the discovery cohort had been generated on one and the same sequencing platform. Both class I and class II loci were covered by HLA typing, at four-digit resolution. Typing coverage differed by locus: A, B, C, DRB1 and DQB1 were typed in roughly 629-630 donors, DQA1 in approximately 520, DPA1 in around 600, and DPB1 in around 490. Roughly 5 DR-DQ haplotypes were handled as single units for association and clustering because linkage in the cohort was strong. On average, roughly 250,000 unique TCR beta nucleotide sequences were sequenced per donor among 398 genotyped donors of the cohort, with around 19% of those sequences being non-productive. On the study overall, not on this receptor specifically: The classifier was reported to diagnose cytomegalovirus status with high specificity and sensitivity in both the original cohort and the validation cohort. A later analysis associated 16,951 TCR beta sequences with specific HLA alleles at a false discovery rate of 0.05. Three of the identified cytomegalovirus-associated TCR beta chains were confirmed in vitro to be specific for cytomegalovirus antigens. When HLA alleles, especially DR and DQ, strongly co-occurred, TCR associations were difficult to assign to individual alleles. According to a later analysis, TCR association rates differed among HLA loci, with DRB1 alleles showing the most associated TCRs and HLA-C alleles showing the fewest. Linkage disequilibrium might explain the correlated functional status among segregating V segments, but an unknown experimental factor could not be ruled out. A further reported finding was that TCR beta sequences accurately predicted the HLA-A and HLA-B alleles for most subjects in the first cohort. The only immune exposure information available for the cohort was CMV serostatus. The authors suggested that the approach could potentially be extended to other disease states and immunological phenotypes. V-gene and J-gene trimming of TCR beta chains was associated with a missense DCLRE1C variant in a later genetic analysis, and the association was replicated in an independent cohort. Broadly in line with IMGT annotations, most TCR beta V segments showed up in productive rearrangements about 87% or about 30% of the time in an earlier analysis of roughly 590 of the donors. Most TCR sequences were seen in very few donors, while some public TCRs were found in many individuals. Only TCR beta chains were sequenced in this cohort, and the absence of alpha or paired-chain data limited detectable features. The study gave a list of 150 to 200 TCR beta chains associated with cytomegalovirus. Roughly uniform sequencing depth across donors was assumed in presence/absence analyses, although this assumption may not hold. A later analysis found that most CMV-associated TCR beta chains appeared HLA-restricted, with HLA associations seemingly driven largely by CMV exposure. Roughly 15 rarely observed V segments, including chromosome 9 orphons, were excluded from the earlier analysis of some 590 of the donors because counts were too low. A group of highly shared sequence variants was considered likely to be a technical artifact of the sequencing pipeline. HLA typing was unavailable for some donors at each locus, so association tests used only the typed subset. The 87-base-pair reads could not distinguish some IMGT-functional V segments, including TRBV6-2 and TRBV6-3, so those segments were excluded. In a later analysis, HLA-associated TCR beta chains were found to be more clonally expanded and to have lower generation probabilities than equally common non-associated chains. A later analysis reported that several top co-occurrence clusters appeared linked to parvovirus B19, influenza, CMV and Epstein-Barr virus. Compared with the 666-donor mean, donors in an Asian-associated ancestry cluster had fewer N-insertions in productive TCRs, according to a later genetic analysis.

Library preparation was by the immunoSEQ multiplex PCR assay. A mixture of 60 forward primers for TCR Vbeta segments and 13 reverse primers for TCR Jbeta segments was used in the multiplex PCR. Amplification of the CDR3 region of rearranged TCR beta genes was performed with a multiplex PCR assay on genomic DNA. On the Illumina HiSeq System, the amplified TCR beta libraries were sequenced as 87-base-pair reads. The authors' pipeline ran thus. A later analysis tallied around 80 million unique TCR beta chains across the approximately 670 repertoires, and approximately 12 million of those chains were shared by two or more donors. A nearest-neighbor algorithm error-corrected the raw reads and collapsed the reads into unique sequences, merging closely related sequences to remove PCR and sequencing errors. CDR3 sequences were aligned to IMGT reference sequences to assign V, D and J gene segments. For a sequence to be retained, at least a six-nucleotide match to both a V gene segment and a J gene segment was required. Rearrangements were called productive when the CDR3 lacked stop codons and stayed in frame with V and J; all others were non-productive. Following IMGT convention, CDR3 was defined as the stretch from the second conserved V-encoded cysteine to the conserved J-encoded phenylalanine. Sequences without an unambiguous match to a single V gene segment were excluded from the earlier analysis of several hundred of the donors. An earlier analysis of about 590 of the donors classified V segments as functional when productive rearrangements were above 56.7% and as segregating when the standard deviation between donors was above 5%. To diagnose cytomegalovirus status from the catalog of TCR beta chain sequences, a statistical classification framework was built. In a later analysis, TCR nucleotide sequences were compared against IMGT/GENE-DB human TR gene sequences so that V and J genes could be assigned. Using the TCRdist pipeline, a later analysis assigned CDR3 sequences along with most-parsimonious VDJ recombination scenarios. A later analysis defined each TCR beta chain by its CDR3 amino acid sequence plus V-gene family, and excluded reads lacking a unique V-gene family. In a later analysis, approximately 590 highly shared, low-generation-probability nucleotide sequences were removed to address suspected cross-contamination and a sequencing artifact. In a later analysis, a clonal expansion index for each public chain was calculated from normalized within-repertoire ranks of inferred template counts. In a later analysis, generation probabilities were computed with a VDJ recombination model fitted to out-of-frame rearrangements, and the resulting probabilities were checked against IGoR. In a later analysis, hypergeometric tests were used to score TCR-TCR, TCR-HLA and TCR-CMV co-occurrence, with a repertoire-size bias correction applied to TCR pairs. In a later analysis, false discovery rates were estimated by permuting HLA or CMV assignments 20 times. In a later analysis, co-occurring TCRs were grouped using DBSCAN, and TCRdist sequence similarity was added for clustering within HLA-allele-positive subsets. Repertoires with fewer than 30,000 or more than 120,000 public chains, plus five repertoires with anomalous nucleotide sharing, were excluded from co-occurrence clustering. Here the immuneACCESS table is served through TCRdb, limited to in-frame sequences with V and J called. Missing clones are a known gap in these copies; in checked studies unresolved V genes cover under half, and the rest lacks a known reason. That table furnishes V, J and clone size, whereas the DNA furnished D and trimming. This sample comprises 100,000 to 150,000 clones, approximately 78% of them detected only once. About a tenth of the sample is held by the ten biggest clonotypes.

Comment on this clone: There is no known antigen for this receptor. No clone much larger than this one lies a single base away; base qualities are absent.

The germline V and J ends show losses of 0 bases and 3 bases respectively, and no gene match explains 1 base of the junction. CDR1 and CDR2 are drawn from the germline V gene: SGHTA, FQGTGA. From cysteine to phenylalanine, the CDR3 is 14 amino acids long. Of all the DNA, just the CDR3 is kept, 42 bases in frame from base 1. The cohort consisted of hundreds of healthy bone marrow donors. At the time of sampling, all cohort members were nominally healthy, though unrecorded immune exposures were likely present. The donor tested CMV seropositive, placing the donor among the 310 or so seropositive members of the cohort. Every donor gave a peripheral blood sample, and the peripheral blood mononuclear cells from that sample were used for TCR beta sequencing. The Qiagen DNeasy Blood Extraction Kit was used to extract genomic DNA from the blood cell samples.

The material sequenced was PBMCs. This chain joins TRBV7-3 to TRBJ1-1, and 7 junction bases match TRBD1. The receptor was derived from a man aged 30 to 45 in good health and CMV-seropositive. The DNA sequence is TGTGCCAGCAGCTTAACCGGACAGGACACTGAAGCTTTCTTT. The resulting protein is CASSLTGQDTEAFF.